What follows is one T cell receptor (beta chain) and its context. This entry is derived from a study of blood T cells in healthy people across ages. This CDR3 contains 14 residues. Trimming removed 6 bases from V and 5 bases from J, with 19 bases in between. The germline V gene has CDR1 DFQATT and CDR2 SNEGSKA (reference sequence). Primed by a sample-barcoded 5' primer and a J-beta primer mix, a second PCR proceeded for about 6 to 11 cycles. Via MiXCR, TCRdb re-called the 5' RACE reads, giving one row per CDR3 protein. The table shows fewer than 800,000 distinct CDR3 sequences, with approximately 25% occurring only once. Another study also made use of these data, one on T cells of mothers and their children. In that study: Samples came from a few healthy Caucasian mothers and their six children. Reads recorded for TCR beta CDR3 numbered over 9 million per mother and roughly 3 million per child.

The sequence came from a boy aged 5-17 years in good health. The source material was blood. The chain links TRBV20-1 to TRBJ2-5, with D possibly being TRBD2 (6 bases). The CDR3 DNA sequence: TGCAGTGCCGTATCGGGACTTCGAGGGGAGACCCAGTACTTC. Protein product: CSAVSGLRGETQYF.